This section outlines one T cell receptor (beta chain) sequence together with its context. In the original workflow: Counts of nucleated cells, estimated from reference gene primer amplification, were obtained. TCRdb keeps only in-frame clones here, not all; method: immunoSEQ multiplex PCR. That table supplies the V and J calls and clone size; D and trimming were determined from the DNA. The sample lists about 170,000 clones; about 85% were seen once. The CDR3 runs 15 residues. In germline, CDR1 is MNHNY, CDR2 SVGAGI (reference sequence). The trim removed 2 bases at V and 0 bases at J, leaving 2 bases unmatched. This sample was taken from a study of blood T cell repertoires in COVID-19. Study details: Spain, Italy and the United States supplied samples that represented acute and convalescent COVID-19. T cells, B-cell-depleted T cells, or PBMCs provided the cDNA or gDNA that served as material.

Seattle-derived patients entered the study during active infection and were followed longitudinally. Sequencing was carried out using peripheral blood. The TCR was taken from a man older than 75 with COVID-19, enrolled during active disease. This chain connects TRBV6-6 to TRBJ2-3; 7 bases fit TRBD1. The CDR3 nucleotides read TGTGCCAGCAGTTACCCGGGACAGAGCACAGATACGCAGTATTTT. Translation gives CASSYPGQSTDTQYF.